This TCR beta chain was found in a study of shared clonotypes between healthy human individuals. Sequencing was performed with immunoSEQ multiplex PCR; in TCRdb, only in-frame clones are kept and a portion is missing. Among roughly 2.5 million clones, roughly nine tenths were seen once, and the ten largest hold over 0.12%. Trimming took off 3 bases at V and 1 base at J, with 20 bases between the two ends. Germline lookup yields CDR1 SGHTA and CDR2 FQGNSA. This CDR3 region has 18 residues. The specimen sequenced was naive CD4+ T cells sorted from blood. Subset described: CD45RA+ positively selected. The source is a man between 18 and 29 years old in good health. The rearrangement joins TRBV7-2 to TRBJ2-3; a possible D gene is TRBD2 (7 bases). CDR3 loop: CASSFRPTRGGGTDTQYF. CDR3 DNA: TGTGCCAGCAGCTTCAGGCCGACTAGAGGGGGGGGCACAGATACGCAGTATTTT.